This is a list of T cell receptor beta chains from one sample in a study of T cell repertoires in cytomegalovirus infection. Their antigens are not known. From the reads, TCRdb called clonotypes with MiXCR, one entry per CDR3 protein. The data show approximately 470,000 distinct CDR3 sequences, roughly 46% seen once. The sample in question was cultured PBMCs, obtained from culture after CMV antigen stimulation. Receptors originate from a human donor in good health (CMV status not recorded). Some clones in this sample may be carry-over from other donors' samples. CDR3s include the opening cysteine and the closing phenylalanine or tryptophan. A D gene is named only where the DNA matches it firmly. The size field is filled for only some rows; it gives once, few, many or a size class.

CAIRSAPGDGITDTQYF	TGTGCCATCAGGTCGGCCCCAGGGGATGGAATCACAGATACGCAGTATTTT	TRBJ2-3	17	NA	few	TRBV10-3
CASSSTGPPLPEQYF	TGTGCCAGCAGCTCGACCGGGCCTCCTCTCCCCGAGCAGTACTTC	TRBJ2-7	15	NA	NA	TRBV7-6
CASSLGLAGGTQYF	TGTGCCAGCAGCCTTGGACTAGCGGGAGGAACGCAGTATTTT	TRBJ2-3	14	TRBD2	many	TRBV7-6
CASAPGESNYGYTF	TGTGCCAGCGCACCAGGGGAATCTAACTATGGCTACACCTTC	TRBJ1-2	14	NA	few	TRBV2
CASSKAGYSNQPQHF	TGTGCCAGCAGTAAAGCAGGGTATAGCAATCAGCCCCAGCATTTT	TRBJ1-5	15	NA	NA	TRBV11-2
CASSPGLAGYKEQFF	TGTGCCAGCAGCCCAGGACTAGCGGGGTATAAGGAGCAGTTCTTC	TRBJ2-1	15	TRBD2	few	TRBV7-2
CSASVLTLIYNEQFF	TGCAGTGCTAGCGTCCTGACTCTAATCTACAATGAGCAGTTCTTC	TRBJ2-1	15	NA	few	TRBV20-1
CASRRTGVDEQFF	TGTGCCAGCAGAAGGACAGGGGTCGATGAGCAGTTCTTC	TRBJ2-1	13	TRBD1	few	TRBV7-2
CAISARLSSYNEQFF	TGTGCCATCAGCGCCCGGTTGAGCTCCTACAATGAGCAGTTCTTC	TRBJ2-1	15	NA	NA	TRBV10-3
CAVAGTPPVSEQYF	TGTGCCGTCGCCGGGACTCCCCCCGTCAGCGAGCAGTACTTC	TRBJ2-7	14	NA	NA	TRBV6-2/TRBV6-3
CASSFASSTVSSPLHF	TGTGCCAGCAGCTTCGCGTCCTCTACAGTTTCTTCACCCCTCCACTTT	TRBJ1-6	16	NA	many	TRBV11-2
CASSYGGSNEKLFF	TGTGCCAGCAGTTACGGAGGAAGTAATGAAAAACTGTTTTTT	TRBJ1-4	14	NA	few	TRBV6-5
CASSLRGTGVYNEQFF	TGTGCCAGCAGCTTAAGGGGGACAGGGGTATACAATGAGCAGTTCTTC	TRBJ2-1	16	TRBD1	many	TRBV7-2
CASSLAGPRIHWELFF	TGTGCCAGCAGCTTAGCCGGGCCGAGGATTCATTGGGAGCTGTTTTTT	TRBJ2-2	16	NA	NA	TRBV7-6
CASTQRLFNEQFF	TGTGCCAGTACCCAGCGCCTCTTCAATGAGCAGTTCTTC	TRBJ2-1	13	NA	NA	TRBV19
CASSLKLYTEAFF	TGTGCCAGCAGCTTGAAACTCTACACTGAAGCTTTCTTT	TRBJ1-1	13	NA	few	TRBV7-2
CASSHRQAGGYTF	TGTGCCAGCAGCCACCGACAGGCTGGCGGCTACACCTTC	TRBJ1-2	13	NA	NA	TRBV11-2
CSARDNDRLYTEAFF	TGCAGTGCTAGAGATAACGACAGGCTTTACACTGAAGCTTTCTTT	TRBJ1-1	15	NA	few	TRBV20-1
CASSPRTYNEQFF	TGTGCCAGCAGCCCCCGGACCTACAATGAGCAGTTCTTC	TRBJ2-1	13	NA	NA	TRBV9
CASSLGQGKIGTDTQYF	TGTGCCAGCAGCTTGGGACAGGGGAAAATTGGGACAGATACGCAGTATTTT	TRBJ2-3	17	TRBD1	NA	TRBV5-6
CASSELPSLETQYF	TGTGCCAGCAGTGAGCTCCCTTCGTTGGAGACCCAGTACTTC	TRBJ2-5	14	NA	NA	TRBV2
CASGLAGGPILGEQFF	TGTGCCAGCGGATTAGCGGGGGGGCCTATACTGGGTGAGCAGTTCTTC	TRBJ2-1	16	TRBD2	NA	TRBV6-1
CASRRSGPTNEKLFF	TGTGCCAGCCGGCGGTCAGGACCGACTAATGAAAAACTGTTTTTT	TRBJ1-4	15	NA	NA	TRBV6-5
CASINGGQVPSYEQYF	TGTGCCAGCATCAACGGGGGACAGGTGCCCTCCTACGAGCAGTACTTC	TRBJ2-7	16	TRBD1	NA	TRBV6-2/TRBV6-3
CASNREGVNEQFF	TGTGCCAGCAACAGGGAAGGGGTCAATGAGCAGTTCTTC	TRBJ2-1	13	NA	NA	TRBV6-6
CASSYGSDPYEQYF	TGTGCCAGCAGTTATGGGTCCGATCCTTACGAGCAGTACTTC	TRBJ2-7	14	NA	NA	TRBV6-8
CASSLFRDRQPQHF	TGTGCCAGCAGTTTATTCAGGGATCGCCAGCCCCAGCATTTT	TRBJ1-5	14	NA	NA	TRBV28
CASSLELNSPLHF	TGTGCCAGCAGCTTAGAGCTTAATTCACCCCTCCACTTT	TRBJ1-6	13	NA	NA	TRBV11-3
CASSPGSKPSYEQYF	TGCGCCAGCAGCCCCGGGTCGAAGCCTTCCTACGAGCAGTACTTC	TRBJ2-7	15	NA	NA	TRBV5-1
CASSDEREGQDTQYF	TGTGCCAGCAGTGATGAGCGGGAGGGCCAGGATACGCAGTATTTT	TRBJ2-3	15	TRBD2	NA	TRBV27
CASSEGLAGVGELFF	TGTGCCAGCAGTGAAGGACTAGCGGGAGTCGGGGAGCTGTTTTTT	TRBJ2-2	15	TRBD2	NA	TRBV2
CSARDPGQGSDEQFF	TGCAGTGCTAGGGACCCGGGACAGGGTTCCGATGAGCAGTTCTTC	TRBJ2-1	15	TRBD1	few	TRBV20-1
CASNPTGEWSSGNTIYF	TGTGCCAGCAACCCCACAGGGGAGTGGAGCTCTGGAAACACCATATATTTT	TRBJ1-3	17	TRBD1	few	TRBV12-3/TRBV12-4
CASKFEGGLRGETQYF	TGTGCCAGCAAATTCGAGGGGGGCCTCCGTGGAGAGACCCAGTACTTC	TRBJ2-5	16	NA	few	TRBV7-2
CASKGPTDTQYF	TGTGCCAGCAAGGGCCCAACAGATACGCAGTATTTT	TRBJ2-3	12	NA	NA	TRBV6-1
CASSDATGQKLAGGPLWNEQFF	TGTGCCAGCAGTGATGCAACGGGACAGAAACTAGCGGGAGGGCCCCTTTGGAATGAGCAGTTCTTC	TRBJ2-1	22	TRBD2	NA	TRBV6-1